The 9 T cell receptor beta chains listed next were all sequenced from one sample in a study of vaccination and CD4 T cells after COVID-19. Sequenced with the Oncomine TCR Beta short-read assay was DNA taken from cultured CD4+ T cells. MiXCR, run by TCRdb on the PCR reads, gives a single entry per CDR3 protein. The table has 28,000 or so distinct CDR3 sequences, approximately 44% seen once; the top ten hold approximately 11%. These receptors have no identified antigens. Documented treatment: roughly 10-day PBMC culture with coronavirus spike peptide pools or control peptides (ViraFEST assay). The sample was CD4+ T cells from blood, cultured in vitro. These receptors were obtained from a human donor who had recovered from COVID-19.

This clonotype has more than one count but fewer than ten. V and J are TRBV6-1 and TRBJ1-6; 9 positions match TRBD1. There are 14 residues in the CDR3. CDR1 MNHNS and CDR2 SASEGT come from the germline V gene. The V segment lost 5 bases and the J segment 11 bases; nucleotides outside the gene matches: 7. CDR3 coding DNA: TGTGCCAGCAGTACAGGGGGCGCGAACCCACCCCTCCACTTT. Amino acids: CASSTGGANPPLHF.

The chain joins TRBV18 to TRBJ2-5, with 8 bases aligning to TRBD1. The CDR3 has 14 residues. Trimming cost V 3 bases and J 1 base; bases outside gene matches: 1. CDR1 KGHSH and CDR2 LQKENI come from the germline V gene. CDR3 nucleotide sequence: TGTGCCAGCTCACCGACAGGGGTCCAAGAGACCCAGTACTTC. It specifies CASSPTGVQETQYF.

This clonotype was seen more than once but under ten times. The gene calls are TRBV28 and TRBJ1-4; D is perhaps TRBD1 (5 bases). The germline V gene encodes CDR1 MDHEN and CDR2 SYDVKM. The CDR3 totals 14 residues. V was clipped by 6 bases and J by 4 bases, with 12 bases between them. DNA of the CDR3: TGTGCCAGCAGCTGGAGGGACGGTAATGAAAAACTGTTTTTT. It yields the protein CASSWRDGNEKLFF.

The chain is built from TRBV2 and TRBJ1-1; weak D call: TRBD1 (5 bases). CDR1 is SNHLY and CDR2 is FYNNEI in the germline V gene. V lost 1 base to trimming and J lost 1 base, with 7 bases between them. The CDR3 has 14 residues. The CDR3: CASSEGGGNTEAFF. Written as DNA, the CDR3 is TGTGCCAGCAGTGAAGGGGGGGGGAACACTGAAGCTTTCTTT.

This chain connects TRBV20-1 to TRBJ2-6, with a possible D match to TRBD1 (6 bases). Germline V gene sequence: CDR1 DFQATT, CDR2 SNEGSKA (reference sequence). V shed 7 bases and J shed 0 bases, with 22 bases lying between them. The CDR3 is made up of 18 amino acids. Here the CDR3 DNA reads TGCAGTGTCCCCCTTTACGGCAGGGGAAGCTCTGGGGCCAACGTCCTGACTTTC. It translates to CSVPLYGRGSSGANVLTF.

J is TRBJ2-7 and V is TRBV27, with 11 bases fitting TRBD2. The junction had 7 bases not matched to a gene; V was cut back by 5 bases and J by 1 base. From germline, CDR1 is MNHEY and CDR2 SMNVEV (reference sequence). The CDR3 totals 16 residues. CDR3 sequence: CASSLRLAGQSYEQYF. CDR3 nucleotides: TGTGCCAGCAGTCTGAGACTAGCGGGACAGTCCTACGAGCAGTACTTC.

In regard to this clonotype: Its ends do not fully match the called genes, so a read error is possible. This chain's CDR3 is CASTNPSPAGAARF. The CDR3 DNA sequence: TGTGCCAGCACCAACCCATCCCCGGCCGGGGCAGCAAGATTC. This sequence joins TRBV6-2 or TRBV6-3 and TRBJ2-7; D tentatively fits TRBD1 or TRBD2 (5 bases each). CDR1 and CDR2 (germline): MNHEY, SVGEGT. The CDR3 sequence is 14 residues long.

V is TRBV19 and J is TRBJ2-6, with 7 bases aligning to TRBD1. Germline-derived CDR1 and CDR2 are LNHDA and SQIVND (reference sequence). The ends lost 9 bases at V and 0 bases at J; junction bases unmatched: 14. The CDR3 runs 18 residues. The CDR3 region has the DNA TGTGCCAGCAGACACCCGGGACAGCTACACTCTGGGGCCAACGTCCTGACTTTC. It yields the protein CASRHPGQLHSGANVLTF.

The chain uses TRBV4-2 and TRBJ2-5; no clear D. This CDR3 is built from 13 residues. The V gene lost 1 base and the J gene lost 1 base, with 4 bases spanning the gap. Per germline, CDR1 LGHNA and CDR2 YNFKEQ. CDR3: CASSQGRQETQYF. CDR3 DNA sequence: TGTGCCAGCAGCCAAGGACGCCAAGAGACCCAGTACTTC.